One and the same sample provided the 12 T cell receptor beta chains below, sequenced in a study of shared clonotypes between healthy human individuals. Assay: immunoSEQ multiplex PCR; the TCRdb copy retains only in-frame clones and omits some. The data contain about 1.1 million clones, around 77% of them singletons. The source material was memory CD4+ T cells from PBMCs. Subset given: CD45RA-negative fraction. Receptors originate from a man aged 18 to 30 in good health. Some clones in this sample may be carry-over from other donors' samples.

The rearrangement joins TRBV7-2 to TRBJ1-1; 8 nucleotides line up with TRBD1. CDR3 length: 15 amino acids. The germline CDR1 and CDR2 sequences are SGHTA and FQGNSA. V shed 2 bases and J 5 bases; nucleotides not matched to a gene: 7. DNA of the CDR3: TGTGCCAGCAGCTTACCAGGACAGGGAGGTACTGAAGCTTTCTTT. Protein product: CASSLPGQGGTEAFF.

This clone was seen only once. The chain has TRBV7-9 and TRBJ2-7; D unresolved. V lost 6 bases, J lost 2 bases, and 17 bases lay in between. CDR3 length equals 15 residues. The V gene's germline CDR1 is SEHNR and CDR2 FQNEAQ (reference sequence). CDR3 sequence reads: CASSLDAANPYEQYF. DNA for the CDR3: TGTGCCAGCAGTCTGGACGCAGCCAACCCCTACGAGCAGTACTTC.

In its sample, this clone was seen a few times. The sample holds other DNA sequences that translate to the same CDR3. CDR3 sequence (DNA): TGCGCCAGCAGCTTGGGGAGGACAGGTACCTACGAGCAGTACTTC. Its protein is CASSLGRTGTYEQYF. The chain carries TRBV5-1 and TRBJ2-7; 7 nucleotides align to TRBD1. The CDR3 extends over 15 amino acids. V was pared by 0 bases and J by 2 bases, with 5 bases of the junction left unmatched. CDR1 SGHRS and CDR2 YFSETQ come from the germline V gene.

The chain recombines TRBV6-5 with TRBJ2-1, with D tentatively TRBD2 (5 bases). V was trimmed by 6 bases and J by 10 bases, leaving 10 bases between them. The CDR3 is made up of 11 amino acids. Germline CDR1 and CDR2: MNHEY and SVGAGI. The CDR3 sequence: CASSYPGEQFF. As DNA, the CDR3 is TGTGCCAGCAGCTATCCGGGGGAGCAGTTCTTC.

As DNA, the CDR3 is TGCGGCGGACTGTACCGCACTGAAGCTTTCTTT. Amino acid sequence: CGGLYRTEAFF. The chain has TRBV20-1 and TRBJ1-1; the D is unclear. CDR1 and CDR2 (germline): DFQATT, SNEGSKA (reference sequence). The length of the CDR3 is 11 residues.

The chain uses TRBV5-8 and TRBJ1-4; 8 bases map to TRBD1. Trimming cost V 4 bases and J 10 bases; bases outside gene matches: 12. The CDR3 loop spans 15 amino acids. Germline V gene data show CDR1 as SGHTS and CDR2 as YDEGEE. The CDR3 DNA follows: TGTGCCAGCAGCATGGAGGGACAGGACGGTGGAAAACTGTTTTTT. Protein: CASSMEGQDGGKLFF.

V is TRBV27 and J is TRBJ2-5; D not resolved. The CDR3 has 13 amino acids. V was shortened by 3 bases and J by 5 bases, with 10 bases between the two germline ends. The germline gives CDR1 MNHEY, CDR2 SMNVEV (reference sequence). CDR3 sequence reads: CASSFGLGETQYF. In DNA, the CDR3 is TGTGCCAGCAGTTTTGGGTTGGGGGAGACCCAGTACTTC.

This chain links TRBV4-1 with TRBJ2-1, with TRBD1 matching over 8 bases. Looked up from germline, CDR1 is MGHRA and CDR2 is YSYEKL. The J segment lost 8 bases and the V segment lost 4 bases, leaving 4 bases of the junction unmatched. This CDR3 has 13 residues. CDR3 in amino acids: CASSRKQGDEQFF. In nucleotides, the CDR3 is TGCGCCAGCAGCCGCAAACAGGGGGATGAGCAGTTCTTC.

A single count supports this clone. V usage is TRBV9 and J usage is TRBJ2-3; D gene ambiguous. The CDR3 extends over 13 amino acids. V was clipped by 0 bases and J by 8 bases, with 10 bases between them. Germline V lookup: CDR1 SGDLS, CDR2 YYNGEE. CDR3: CASSVDPPATQYF. The DNA of the CDR3 is TGTGCCAGCAGCGTAGACCCCCCGGCTACGCAGTATTTT.

The DNA of the CDR3 is TGTGCCAGCGGACAGGGGGGCCATGGCTACACCTTC. It is translated as CASGQGGHGYTF. The chain joins TRBV7-8 to TRBJ1-2, with TRBD1 identical over 10 bases. CDR1 is SGHVS, CDR2 FQNEAQ, per germline. The V segment lost 8 bases and the J segment 6 bases; nucleotides outside the gene matches: 3. The CDR3 totals 12 residues.

The V call is TRBV6-5, the J call TRBJ2-2; D is undetermined. Germline loops: CDR1 MNHEY, CDR2 SVGAGI. This CDR3 region has 12 residues. Trimming shortened V by 0 bases and J by 7 bases, and 3 bases separated the two germline ends. Here the CDR3 DNA reads TGTGCCAGCAGTTACTCTGTCGGGGAGCTGTTTTTT. Translated: CASSYSVGELFF.

The chain employs TRBV9 and TRBJ2-1, with TRBD2 identical over 10 bases. Trimming at V came to 0 bases and at J to 2 bases, leaving 5 bases not matched to a gene. The germline gives CDR1 SGDLS, CDR2 YYNGEE. The CDR3 spans 17 residues. In DNA, the CDR3 is TGTGCCAGCAGCGTAGACCCGGGACTAGCGACCTACAATGAGCAGTTCTTC. This codes for CASSVDPGLATYNEQFF.